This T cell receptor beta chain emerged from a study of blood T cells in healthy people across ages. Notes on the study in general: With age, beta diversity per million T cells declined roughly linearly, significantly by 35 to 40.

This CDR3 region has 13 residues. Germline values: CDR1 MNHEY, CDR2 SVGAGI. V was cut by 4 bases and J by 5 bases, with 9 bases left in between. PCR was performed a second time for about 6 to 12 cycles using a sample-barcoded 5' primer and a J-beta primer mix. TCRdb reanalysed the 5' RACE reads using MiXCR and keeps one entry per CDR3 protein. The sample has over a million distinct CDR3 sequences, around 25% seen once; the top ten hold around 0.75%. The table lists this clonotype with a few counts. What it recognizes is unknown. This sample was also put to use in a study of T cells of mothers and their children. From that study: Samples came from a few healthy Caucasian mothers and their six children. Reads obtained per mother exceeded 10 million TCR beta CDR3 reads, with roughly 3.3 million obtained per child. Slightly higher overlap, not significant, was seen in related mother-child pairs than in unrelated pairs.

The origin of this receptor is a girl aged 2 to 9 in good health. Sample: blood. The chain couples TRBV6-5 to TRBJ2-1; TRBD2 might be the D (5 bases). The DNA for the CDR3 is TGTGCCAGCAGTTGGGGAGCGCACAATGAGCAGTTCTTC. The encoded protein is CASSWGAHNEQFF.